This TCR beta chain came from a study of persistence of HIV-infected CD4 T cells. Study outcomes and limitations: Antigen-responding cells were enriched for degenerate expanded CDR3beta sequences.

Cells were stimulated with overlapping HIV-1 Gag 15-mer peptides. Sorting of responding CD4+ T cells relied on upregulated CD40 ligand together with CD69. The CDR3 has 15 residues. Germline V lookup: CDR1 SGHDN, CDR2 FVKESK. V gave up 4 bases and J gave up 4 bases, with 13 bases separating them. Sequencing used immunoSEQ version 4 in survey mode. Each sample used up to about 1 ug genomic DNA diluted to approximately 9.2 ng/uL. Method: immunoSEQ multiplex PCR; TCRdb's copy keeps in-frame clones and lacks some. The data hold about 19,000 clones, with over 55% observed a single time. Turning to this clone: The target antigen is unknown.

The TCR comes from an adult woman with HIV who was CMV-seropositive. The sequences come from CD4+ T cells sorted from PBMCs after roughly 18-hour stimulation, collected from a patient who received antiretroviral therapy. The chain employs TRBV14 and TRBJ1-4, with a weak D call TRBD1 (5 bases). DNA for the CDR3: TGTGCCAGCAGCCGGGCCCGCGGGGGTAATGAAAAACTGTTTTTT. Translating gives CASSRARGGNEKLFF.